This T cell receptor (beta chain) was captured in a study of T cells in Graves' hyperthyroidism and ophthalmopathy. Ophthalmopathy patients had moderate-to-severe active disease, CAS ≥3, NOSPECS ≥4, and disease duration under 3 months. Orbital computed tomography, thyroid ultrasound, serum thyroxine and TRAb, and clinical symptoms together informed the diagnoses. This clonotype came up many times. What it recognizes is unknown. Amplified TCR beta CDR3 regions derived from RNA transcripts. The HTBI primer set was used in a first-round RT-PCR of the TCR CDR3. TCRdb re-called the multiplex PCR reads with MiXCR, one entry per CDR3 protein. The data contain about 640,000 distinct CDR3 sequences, approximately 14% of them singletons. The CDR3 contains 14 residues. Germline V lookup: CDR1 MDHEN, CDR2 SYDVKM. The V end lost 1 base, the J end lost 3 bases, and 9 bases lay between the germline ends. Study observations and caveats: Clonotypes that were expanded in thyroid above 0.001 mostly appeared in blood too. For ophthalmopathy, model prediction preceded onset by a median approximately 6 months.

This chain connects TRBV28 to TRBJ1-1; perhaps TRBD1 as D (6 bases). This TCR derives from a woman aged 50 to 60 with Graves' ophthalmopathy. The sequenced sample consisted of blood. The CDR3 reads CASSLLGADTEAFF. The CDR3 nucleotides read TGTGCCAGCAGTTTATTGGGGGCGGACACTGAAGCTTTCTTT.